What follows describes a single TCR beta chain. This entry comes from a study of identical twins. In germline, CDR1 is MNHNS, CDR2 SASEGT. This CDR3 is 13 amino acids long. Between the trimmed V and J ends, which lost 7 bases and 3 bases, there was a span of 13 bases. TCRdb independently ran MiXCR on the 5' RACE reads; one entry per CDR3 protein. This table has under 500,000 distinct CDR3 sequences, 13% to 15% appearing once. These same records also appear under a second study, on yellow fever vaccine responses in identical twins.

The sequenced material came from CD4+ T cells sorted from blood. The receptor was isolated from a woman under 30 in good health. The chain employs TRBV6-1 and TRBJ2-7; perhaps TRBD1 as D (6 bases). This CDR3 reads CASTRTGSYEQYF. The CDR3 DNA is TGTGCCAGCACTCGAACAGGGAGCTACGAGCAGTACTTC.